This T cell receptor beta chain came from a study of T-cell reconstitution after alpha-beta-depleted transplantation in children. Unique molecular identifiers tagged the TCRbeta library. A single record per CDR3 protein comes from TCRdb applying MiXCR to the PCR reads. Of fewer than 700,000 distinct CDR3 sequences listed, under 25% are singletons. This clonotype has only a few counts. Germline V CDR1 and CDR2: DFQATT, SNEGSKA (reference sequence). The CDR3 is 15 amino acids. Germline trimming cut 5 bases from V and 2 bases from J; bases unmatched to any gene: 12. The origin of this receptor is a boy in the first two years of life who had a stem cell transplant for acute myeloid leukemia, so the T cells may come from the graft donor. The sample here was PBMCs, mostly from graft donor cells, taken 360 days after TCRalphabeta/CD19-depleted stem cell transplant. V and J are TRBV20-1 and TRBJ2-7; 7 nucleotides line up with TRBD1. The CDR3 spells CSAPSSTGTAYEQYF. The DNA of the CDR3 is TGCAGTGCTCCATCCTCGACAGGGACCGCCTACGAGCAGTACTTC.